This section outlines one T cell receptor (beta chain) sequence together with its context. Its specificity is unknown. These data originate in a study of shared clonotypes between healthy human individuals. Study-wide results and caveats: Among non-shared clonotypes, generation probabilities were lower than among those shared by all four donors.

Here immunoSEQ multiplex PCR was the method, and the copy in TCRdb shows in-frame clones only, minus some. The sample has over a million clones; around 82% are singletons. Deletions cut 0 bases from V and 4 bases from J, with 11 bases between. Germline lookup yields CDR1 SGHRS and CDR2 YFSETQ. The CDR3 sequence is 14 residues long. The chain employs TRBV5-1 and TRBJ2-7; D is ambiguous. Sequenced sample: memory CD4+ T cells from PBMCs. Subset described: CD45RA-negative fraction. This clonotype was obtained from a man aged 18 to 29 in good health. Some clones in this sample may be carry-over from other donors' samples. The CDR3 is CASSLGPALYEQYF. The CDR3 DNA reads as TGCGCCAGCAGCTTGGGCCCGGCTTTGTACGAGCAGTACTTC. Supplemented by reference TRBV5-1 and TRBJ2-7, the full variable domain reads KAGVTQTPRYLIKTRGQQVTLSCSPISGHRSVSWYQQTPGQGLQFLFEYFSETQRNKGNFPGRFSGRQFSNSRSEMNVSTLELGDSALYLCASSLGPALYEQYFGPGTRLTVT.